This entry lists 8 T cell receptor beta chains sequenced from one sample in a study of cytomegalovirus exposure and HLA in healthy donors. 60 Vbeta and 13 Jbeta primers were used in PCR. This table comes from immunoSEQ multiplex PCR, and its TCRdb copy is limited to in-frame clones, with some not included. The sample has about 200,000 clones, around 86% seen once; the top ten hold under 7.5%. What was sequenced was PBMCs. The source is a woman aged 45-60 years in good health and CMV-seropositive.

For this clone: Mismatch with germline at one junction end may stem from a read error. This chain uses TRBV5-4 with TRBJ2-2; a weak D match, TRBD2 (6 bases). The length of the CDR3 is 15 residues. Looked up from germline, CDR1 is SGHNT and CDR2 is YYREEE (reference sequence). CDR3 sequence reads: CVSNSRDLITGELFF. The CDR3 nucleotides read TGTGTCAGCAATTCTCGGGACTTGATCACCGGGGAGCTGTTTTTT. Variable domain in full (rest from reference TRBV5-4 and TRBJ2-2): ETGVTQSPTHLIKTRGQQVTLRCSSQSGHNTVSWYQQALGQGPQFIFQYYREEENGRGNFPPRFSGLQFPNYSSELNVNALELDDSALYLCVSNSRDLITGELFFGEGSRLTVL.

This clone was seen only once. The chain recombines TRBV6-1 with TRBJ2-3; D gene ambiguous. Trimming removed 4 bases from V and 1 base from J, with 9 bases in between. The CDR3 consists of 14 residues. Germline values: CDR1 MNHNS, CDR2 SASEGT. The CDR3 spells CASSGHIGTDTQYF. CDR3 nucleotides: TGTGCCAGCAGTGGCCATATAGGCACAGATACGCAGTATTTT.

V gene TRBV6-5 combines with J gene TRBJ2-3, with TRBD2 identical over 11 bases. The CDR3 is 15 amino acids. V gave up 6 bases and J gave up 5 bases; unmatched junction bases: 7. Germline CDR1 reads MNHEY; CDR2 reads SVGAGI. CDR3 coding DNA: TGTGCCAGCAGCCGGGGTAGCGGGAGGGGAGATACGCAGTATTTT. Translation gives CASSRGSGRGDTQYF.

The J gene is TRBJ1-5, the V gene TRBV7-6; 10 positions match TRBD1. The CDR3 loop spans 19 amino acids. V lost 1 base, J lost 11 bases, and 20 bases stayed unmatched. CDR1 and CDR2 (germline): SGHVS, FNYEAQ. In nucleotides, the CDR3 is TGTGCCAGCAGCTTAGTCAGGAGACAGGGGGCGCGTGGAAAAGGAGCCCAGCATTTT. Translated, it gives CASSLVRRQGARGKGAQHF. The full variable domain, rest sourced from reference TRBV7-6 and TRBJ1-5, is GAGVSQSPRYKVTKRGQDVALRCDPISGHVSLYWYRQALGQGPEFLTYFNYEAQQDKSGLPNDRFSAERPEGSISTLTIQRTEQRDSAMYRCASSLVRRQGARGKGAQHFGDGTRLSIL.

This rearrangement joins TRBV28 to TRBJ2-2; no definite D call. CDR3 length equals 15 residues. Deletions cut 3 bases from V and 5 bases from J, with 13 bases between. Germline V CDR1 and CDR2: MDHEN, SYDVKM. The CDR3 reads CASSFPLLRTGELFF. CDR3 DNA: TGTGCCAGCAGTTTCCCCCTACTCAGGACCGGGGAGCTGTTTTTT. Full variable domain (missing parts from reference TRBV28 and TRBJ2-2): DVKVTQSSRYLVKRTGEKVFLECVQDMDHENMFWYRQDPGLGLRLIYFSYDVKMKEKGDIPEGYSVSREKKERFSLILESASTNQTSMYLCASSFPLLRTGELFFGEGSRLTVL.

In the case of this clone: The same CDR3 is also encoded by other DNA sequences in this sample. V and J are TRBV28 and TRBJ2-7; D perhaps matches TRBD1 (5 bases). This CDR3 spans 12 amino acids. Trimming removed 7 bases from V and 0 bases from J, with 7 bases in between. Germline CDR1 reads MDHEN; CDR2 reads SYDVKM. CDR3 coding DNA: TGTGCCAGCACCGACAGCTCCTACGAGCAGTACTTC. Amino acids: CASTDSSYEQYF.

The chain employs TRBV6-6 and TRBJ2-1; the D gene is possibly TRBD2 (6 bases). Germline CDR1 reads MNHNY; CDR2 reads SVGAGI (reference sequence). The CDR3 has 15 amino acids. V dropped 2 bases and J dropped 5 bases, with 13 bases sitting between them. The CDR3 DNA reads TGTGCCAGCAGTTACGGCGGGATTACCGACAATGAGCAGTTCTTC. Translated, it gives CASSYGGITDNEQFF.

The chain recombines TRBV7-3 with TRBJ2-5; 7 nucleotides agree with TRBD2. V shed 2 bases and J 3 bases; nucleotides not matched to a gene: 6. The CDR3 is 15 amino acids. Germline V gives CDR1 SGHTA, CDR2 FQGTGA. The CDR3 loop reads CASSLGGRAEETQYF. The CDR3 coding sequence is TGTGCCAGCAGCTTAGGAGGGAGGGCAGAAGAGACCCAGTACTTC.